These T cell receptor beta chains were read from a single sample in a study of cytomegalovirus exposure and HLA in healthy donors. Profiled with immunoSEQ multiplex PCR; TCRdb holds only in-frame clones, not every one. The data hold approximately 65,000 clones, with about 94% observed a single time. Sequencing input: PBMCs. These receptor sequences come from a young woman in good health and CMV-seronegative. Both conserved end residues are part of each CDR3. Each record gives: CDR3 protein, CDR3 DNA, clone size, J gene, V gene, D gene. A D gene is named only where the DNA matches it firmly. Clone size is shown for a subset of rows, as once, few, many or a class of expanded clone.

CASSTIPGTGKGAFF,TGTGCCAGCAGCACAATCCCCGGGACAGGGAAAGGGGCTTTCTTT,-,TRBJ1-1,TRBV5-4,TRBD1
CASSPGQGYGYTF,TGTGCCAGCTCACCAGGCCAGGGCTATGGCTACACCTTC,-,TRBJ1-2,TRBV18,-
CASSERLGPYEQYF,TGTGCCAGCAGCGAACGACTAGGACCCTACGAGCAGTACTTC,-,TRBJ2-7,TRBV7-6,-
CASRMGGTGEKDTQYF,TGTGCCAGCAGAATGGGGGGGACAGGGGAGAAAGATACGCAGTATTTT,-,TRBJ2-3,TRBV28,TRBD1
CASSSGVAHSYEQYF,TGTGCCAGCAGTTCGGGGGTGGCACACTCCTACGAGCAGTACTTC,-,TRBJ2-7,TRBV6-1,-
CASSLDGTGPAGGYTF,TGCGCCAGCAGCTTGGATGGGACAGGGCCCGCCGGTGGCTACACCTTC,-,TRBJ1-2,TRBV5-1,TRBD1
CASSPGTGNEKLFF,TGTGCCAGCAGCCCCGGGACAGGGAATGAAAAACTGTTTTTT,-,TRBJ1-4,TRBV5-4,TRBD1
CASSLSSATNEKLFF,TGTGCCAGCAGCTTAAGCTCTGCAACTAATGAAAAACTGTTTTTT,once,TRBJ1-4,TRBV7-9,-
CASSEGGGTEAFF,TGTGCCAGCAGTGAGGGGGGTGGGACTGAAGCTTTCTTT,-,TRBJ1-1,TRBV25-1,-
CASSYWAGDNYGYTF,TGTGCCAGCAGTTACTGGGCAGGCGATAACTATGGCTACACCTTC,-,TRBJ1-2,TRBV6-5,-
CASSLGSGADTQYF,TGTGCCAGCAGCTTAGGATCGGGAGCAGATACGCAGTATTTT,once,TRBJ2-3,TRBV11-1,-
CASGRQITYEQYF,TGTGCCAGCGGCCGACAGATTACCTACGAGCAGTACTTC,-,TRBJ2-7,TRBV27,-
CASTLIGTGNEKLFF,TGTGCCAGCACCCTAATAGGGACAGGGAATGAAAAACTGTTTTTT,-,TRBJ1-4,TRBV28,TRBD1
CASSLDLRGQGPYNEQFF,TGTGCCAGCAGCTTAGATCTCAGAGGACAGGGGCCCTACAATGAGCAGTTCTTC,-,TRBJ2-1,TRBV11-2,TRBD1
CATSREPLSSYEQYF,TGTGCCACCAGCAGAGAGCCCCTCAGCTCCTACGAGCAGTACTTC,-,TRBJ2-7,TRBV15,-
CASSSPPYDREAWEQYF,TGTGCCAGCAGCTCTCCCCCATATGACAGGGAGGCATGGGAGCAGTACTTC,once,TRBJ2-7,TRBV7-9,-
CASSLGRGNNEQFF,TGTGCCAGCAGCTTAGGGCGGGGCAACAATGAGCAGTTCTTC,-,TRBJ2-1,TRBV7-6,-
CASSMRGTGFNEQYF,TGTGCCAGTAGTATGAGGGGGACCGGCTTCAACGAGCAGTACTTC,-,TRBJ2-7,TRBV19,-
CAWTMLAGGVEQFF,TGTGCCTGGACGATGCTAGCGGGAGGCGTTGAGCAGTTCTTC,-,TRBJ2-1,TRBV30,TRBD2
CASSFGTGLTGELFF,TGCGCCAGCAGCTTCGGGACAGGGCTCACCGGGGAGCTGTTTTTT,-,TRBJ2-2,TRBV5-1,TRBD1
CASGRGDTDTQYF,TGTGCCAGTGGGAGGGGGGACACAGATACGCAGTATTTT,-,TRBJ2-3,TRBV19,-
CASSSAGEGYGYTF,TGTGCCAGCAGCTCTGCGGGGGAGGGCTATGGCTACACCTTC,-,TRBJ1-2,TRBV5-4,-
CASSYRGLLNTEAFF,TGTGCCAGCAGTTACAGGGGGCTCTTGAACACTGAAGCTTTCTTT,-,TRBJ1-1,TRBV6-5,TRBD1
CASSQGTIDTDTQYF,TGTGCCAGCAGTCAAGGGACTATTGACACAGATACGCAGTATTTT,-,TRBJ2-3,TRBV27,TRBD2
CAWSGGDSGKNTGELFF,TGTGCCTGGAGTGGGGGGGATAGCGGGAAGAACACCGGGGAGCTGTTTTTT,-,TRBJ2-2,TRBV30,TRBD2
CASGGDRKTYNEQFF,TGTGCTAGTGGAGGCGACAGGAAAACCTACAATGAGCAGTTCTTC,-,TRBJ2-1,TRBV12-5,-
CASSSPPGQVFHEQYF,TGTGCCAGCAGCTCCCCTCCGGGACAGGTGTTCCACGAGCAGTACTTC,-,TRBJ2-7,TRBV7-9,TRBD1
CASGLVRGTAGGFGYGYTF,TGTGCTAGTGGTTTGGTACGGGGGACAGCCGGCGGGTTCGGCTATGGCTACACCTTC,-,TRBJ1-2,TRBV12-5,TRBD1
CASSYSIAGGYTF,TGTGCCAGCAGTTACTCGATCGCGGGGGGCTACACCTTC,-,TRBJ1-2,TRBV6-5,-
CASGSGGTYGYTF,TGTGCCAGCGGTTCCGGCGGGACCTATGGCTACACCTTC,-,TRBJ1-2,TRBV28,-
CASRTGNYGYTF,TGTGCCAGCAGGACAGGGAACTATGGCTACACCTTC,-,TRBJ1-2,TRBV28,TRBD1
CASSEGGAGAANEKLFF,TGTGCCAGCAGTGAAGGCGGGGCAGGAGCGGCTAATGAAAAACTGTTTTTT,few,TRBJ1-4,TRBV6-1,-
CASSFTKRGNEQFF,TGTGCCAGCAGCTTTACGAAGCGAGGCAATGAGCAGTTCTTC,once,TRBJ2-1,TRBV13,-
CASSLNVAYEQYF,TGTGCCAGCAGCTTAAATGTAGCCTACGAGCAGTACTTC,-,TRBJ2-7,TRBV7-6,-
CASSQDKGAAGGYTF,TGCGCCAGCAGCCAAGATAAGGGGGCCGCTGGTGGCTACACCTTC,once,TRBJ1-2,TRBV4-1,TRBD1
CATSRDTGGAYGYTF,TGTGCCACCAGCAGAGATACGGGGGGCGCCTATGGCTACACCTTC,-,TRBJ1-2,TRBV15,-
CASDLGGKNTEAFF,TGTGCCAGCGACCTAGGCGGCAAGAACACTGAAGCTTTCTTT,-,TRBJ1-1,TRBV11-2,-
CASSHPGTGANVLTF,TGTGCCAGCAGCCACCCGGGGACTGGGGCCAACGTCCTGACTTTC,-,TRBJ2-6,TRBV6-5,-
CASSLLRESGYTF,TGTGCCAGCAGTTTACTCAGGGAATCGGGCTACACCTTC,-,TRBJ1-2,TRBV6-5,-
CASSLIPGSSGNTIYF,TGTGCCAGCAGCTTAATCCCGGGAAGCTCTGGAAACACCATATATTTT,-,TRBJ1-3,TRBV7-8,-
CACTEIAGELFF,TGTGCCTGTACAGAAATTGCCGGGGAGCTGTTTTTT,-,TRBJ2-2,TRBV30,-
CASSIAGQFDEQYF,TGTGCCAGCAGCATAGCGGGACAGTTCGACGAGCAGTACTTC,-,TRBJ2-7,TRBV7-6,-
CASSQERGAGSPTDTQYF,TGTGCCAGCAGCCAAGAGAGAGGAGCGGGGAGCCCCACAGATACGCAGTATTTT,-,TRBJ2-3,TRBV4-2,TRBD2
CASSTSQETQYF,TGTGCCAGCAGTACAAGTCAAGAGACCCAGTACTTC,-,TRBJ2-5,TRBV6-5,-
CASSITRAEAFF,TGTGCCAGTAGTATAACTAGAGCTGAAGCTTTCTTT,-,TRBJ1-1,TRBV19,-
CASSHTITPTPGDRVGPYEQYF,TGCGCCAGCAGCCACACGATCACCCCTACCCCTGGGGACAGGGTTGGCCCCTACGAGCAGTACTTC,-,TRBJ2-7,TRBV4-1,TRBD1
CASSGTGGESSPLHF,TGTGCCAGCAGTGGGACAGGGGGCGAGAGTTCACCCCTCCACTTT,few,TRBJ1-6,TRBV6-1,TRBD1
CASSYLPAGGGEQYF,TGTGCCAGCAGCTACCTTCCGGCGGGAGGGGGGGAGCAGTACTTC,-,TRBJ2-7,TRBV7-8,TRBD2
CASRSGVKNIQYF,TGTGCCAGCAGATCTGGAGTCAAAAACATTCAGTACTTC,-,TRBJ2-4,TRBV11-2,-
CASSPLANVLTF,TGTGCCAGCAGCCCATTGGCCAACGTCCTGACTTTC,-,TRBJ2-6,TRBV13,-
CAWGLQNTEAFF,TGTGCCTGGGGCCTGCAGAACACTGAAGCTTTCTTT,-,TRBJ1-1,TRBV30,-
CASSFRGAGGEKLFF,TGTGCCAGCAGCTTCCGGGGGGCTGGGGGTGAAAAACTGTTTTTT,-,TRBJ1-4,TRBV7-3,-
CASSLRTGYEQYF,TGTGCCAGCAGCTTAAGGACAGGGTACGAGCAGTACTTC,-,TRBJ2-7,TRBV7-8,TRBD1
CASSLAGLAEPTDTQYF,TGTGCCAGCAGCTTAGCCGGACTAGCGGAGCCCACAGATACGCAGTATTTT,-,TRBJ2-3,TRBV7-8,TRBD2